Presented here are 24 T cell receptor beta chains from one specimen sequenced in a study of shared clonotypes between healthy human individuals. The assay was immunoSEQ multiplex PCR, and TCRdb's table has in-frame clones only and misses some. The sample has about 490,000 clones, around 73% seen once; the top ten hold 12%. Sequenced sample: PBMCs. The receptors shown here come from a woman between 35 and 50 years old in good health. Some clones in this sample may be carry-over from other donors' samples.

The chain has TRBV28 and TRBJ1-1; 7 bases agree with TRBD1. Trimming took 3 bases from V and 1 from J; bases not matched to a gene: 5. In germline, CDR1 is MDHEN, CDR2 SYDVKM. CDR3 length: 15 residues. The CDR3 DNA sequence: TGTGCCAGCAGTTTCAGGGGGGGGGCGAACACTGAAGCTTTCTTT. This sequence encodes CASSFRGGANTEAFF.

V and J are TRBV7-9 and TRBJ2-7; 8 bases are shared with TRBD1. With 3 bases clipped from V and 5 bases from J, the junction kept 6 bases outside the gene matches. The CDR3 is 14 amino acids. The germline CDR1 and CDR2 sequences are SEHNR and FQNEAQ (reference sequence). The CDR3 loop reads CASSFLTGVHEQYF. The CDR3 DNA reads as TGTGCCAGCAGCTTCTTGACAGGGGTCCACGAGCAGTACTTC.

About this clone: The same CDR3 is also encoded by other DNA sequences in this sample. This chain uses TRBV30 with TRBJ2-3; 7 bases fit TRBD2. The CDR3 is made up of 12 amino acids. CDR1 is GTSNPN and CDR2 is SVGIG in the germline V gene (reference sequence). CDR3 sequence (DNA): TGTGCTTGTAGCGGGAGCACAGATACGCAGTATTTT. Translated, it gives CACSGSTDTQYF.

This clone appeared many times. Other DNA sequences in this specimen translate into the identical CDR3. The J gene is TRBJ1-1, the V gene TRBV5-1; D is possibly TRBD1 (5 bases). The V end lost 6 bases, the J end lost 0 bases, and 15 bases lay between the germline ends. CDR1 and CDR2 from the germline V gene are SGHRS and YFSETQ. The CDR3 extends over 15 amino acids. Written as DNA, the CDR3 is TGCGCCAGCACCCTGGGGGGGTTGGTGAACACTGAAGCTTTCTTT. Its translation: CASTLGGLVNTEAFF.

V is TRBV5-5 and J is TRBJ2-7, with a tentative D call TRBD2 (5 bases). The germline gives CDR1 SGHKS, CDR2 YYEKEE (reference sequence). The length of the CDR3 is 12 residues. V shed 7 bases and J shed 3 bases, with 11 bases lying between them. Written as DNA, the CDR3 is TGTGCCAGCGGGGAGCGGAACTACGAGCAGTACTTC. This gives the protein CASGERNYEQYF.

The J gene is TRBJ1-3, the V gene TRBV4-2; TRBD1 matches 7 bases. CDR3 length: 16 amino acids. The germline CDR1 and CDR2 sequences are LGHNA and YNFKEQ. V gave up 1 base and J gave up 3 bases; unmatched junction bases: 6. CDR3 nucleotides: TGTGCCAGCAGCCAAGTCCAGGGGGAGGGTGGAAACACCATATATTTT. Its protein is CASSQVQGEGGNTIYF.

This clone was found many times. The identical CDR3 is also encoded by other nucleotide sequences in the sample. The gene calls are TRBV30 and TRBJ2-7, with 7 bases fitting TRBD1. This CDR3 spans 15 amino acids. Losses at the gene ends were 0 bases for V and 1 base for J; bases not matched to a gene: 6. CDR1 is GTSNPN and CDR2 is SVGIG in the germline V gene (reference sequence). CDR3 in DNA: TGTGCCTGGAGTGTACAGGGGCTAGAATCCTACGAGCAGTACTTC. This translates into CAWSVQGLESYEQYF.

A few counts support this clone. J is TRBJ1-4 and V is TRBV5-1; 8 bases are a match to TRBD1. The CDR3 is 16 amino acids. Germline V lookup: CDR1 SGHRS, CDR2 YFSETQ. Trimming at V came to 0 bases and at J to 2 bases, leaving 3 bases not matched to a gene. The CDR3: CASSLGQGFTNEKLFF. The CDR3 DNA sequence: TGCGCCAGCAGCTTGGGACAGGGGTTCACTAATGAAAAACTGTTTTTT.

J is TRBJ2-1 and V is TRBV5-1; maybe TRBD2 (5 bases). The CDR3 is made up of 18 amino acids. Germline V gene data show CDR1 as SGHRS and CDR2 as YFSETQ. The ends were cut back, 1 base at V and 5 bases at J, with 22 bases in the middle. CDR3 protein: CASSLFFASRDLNNEQFF. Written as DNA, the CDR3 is TGCGCCAGCAGCTTGTTTTTTGCTAGCCGAGACCTGAACAATGAGCAGTTCTTC.

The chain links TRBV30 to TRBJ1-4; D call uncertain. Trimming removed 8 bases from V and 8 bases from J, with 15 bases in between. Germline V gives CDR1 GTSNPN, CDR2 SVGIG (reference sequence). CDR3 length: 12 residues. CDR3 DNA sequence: TGTGCCGCGACCCGGCCTGGGGAAAAACTGTTTTTT. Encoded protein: CAATRPGEKLFF.

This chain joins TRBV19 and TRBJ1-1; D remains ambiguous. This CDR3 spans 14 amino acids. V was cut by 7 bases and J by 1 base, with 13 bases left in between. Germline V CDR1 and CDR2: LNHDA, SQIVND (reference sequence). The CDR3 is CASTKRWQNTEAFF. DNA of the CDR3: TGTGCCAGTACCAAACGGTGGCAGAACACTGAAGCTTTCTTT.

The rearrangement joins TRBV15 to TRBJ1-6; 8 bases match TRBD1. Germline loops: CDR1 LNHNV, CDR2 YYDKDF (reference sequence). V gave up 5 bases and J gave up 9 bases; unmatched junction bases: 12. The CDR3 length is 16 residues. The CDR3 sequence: CATSPDRAGDFSPLHF. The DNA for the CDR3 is TGTGCCACCAGCCCGGACAGGGCGGGGGATTTTTCACCCCTCCACTTT. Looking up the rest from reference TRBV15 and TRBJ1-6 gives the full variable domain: DAMVIQNPRYQVTQFGKPVTLSCSQTLNHNVMYWYQQKSSQAPKLLFHYYDKDFNNEADTPDNFQSRRPNTSFCFLDIRSPGLGDTAMYLCATSPDRAGDFSPLHFGNGTRLTVT.

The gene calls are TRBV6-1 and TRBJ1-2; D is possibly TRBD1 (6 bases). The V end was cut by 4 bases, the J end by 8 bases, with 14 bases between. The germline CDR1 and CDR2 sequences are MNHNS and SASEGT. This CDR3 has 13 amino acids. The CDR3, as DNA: TGTGCCAGCAGTGTCCGGACAGACAGGGGCTACACCTTC. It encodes CASSVRTDRGYTF.

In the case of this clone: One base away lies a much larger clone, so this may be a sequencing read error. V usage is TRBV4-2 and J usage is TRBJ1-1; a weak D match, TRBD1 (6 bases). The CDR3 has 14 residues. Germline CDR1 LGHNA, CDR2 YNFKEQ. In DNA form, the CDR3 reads TGTGCCAGCAGCCTAAACCGGGACATCACTGAAACTTTCTTT. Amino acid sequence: CASSLNRDITETFF.

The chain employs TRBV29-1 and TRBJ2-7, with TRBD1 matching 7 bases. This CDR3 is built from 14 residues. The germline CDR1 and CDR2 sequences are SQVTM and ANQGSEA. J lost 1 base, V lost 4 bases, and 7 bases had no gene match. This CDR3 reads CSVVDGTVSYEQYF. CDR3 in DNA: TGCAGCGTTGTAGACGGGACAGTTTCCTACGAGCAGTACTTC.

The CDR3 sequence is CASSLGGQGSRELFF. In nucleotides, the CDR3 is TGTGCCAGCAGCTTGGGGGGGCAGGGTAGTCGGGAGCTGTTTTTT. This sequence joins TRBV5-4 and TRBJ2-2, with D perhaps matching TRBD1 (6 bases). With 0 bases removed from V and 9 bases from J, the gap between germline ends came to 15 bases. In germline, CDR1 is SGHNT, CDR2 YYREEE (reference sequence). The length of the CDR3 is 15 residues.

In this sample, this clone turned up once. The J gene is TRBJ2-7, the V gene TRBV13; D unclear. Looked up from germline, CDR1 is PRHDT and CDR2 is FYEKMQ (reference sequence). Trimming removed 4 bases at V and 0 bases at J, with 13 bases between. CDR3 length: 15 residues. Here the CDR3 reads CASSSPGRNSYEQYF. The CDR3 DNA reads TGTGCCAGCAGCTCCCCTGGACGGAACTCCTACGAGCAGTACTTC.

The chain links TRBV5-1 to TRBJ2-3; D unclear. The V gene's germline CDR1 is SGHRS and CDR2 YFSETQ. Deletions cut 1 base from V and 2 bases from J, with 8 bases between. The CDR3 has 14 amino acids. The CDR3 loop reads CASSLHQYTDTQYF. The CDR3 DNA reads TGCGCCAGCAGCTTGCACCAGTACACAGATACGCAGTATTTT.

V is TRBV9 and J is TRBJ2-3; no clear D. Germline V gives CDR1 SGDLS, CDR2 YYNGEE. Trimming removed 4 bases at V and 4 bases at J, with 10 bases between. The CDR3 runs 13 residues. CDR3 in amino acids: CASSPQISDTQYF. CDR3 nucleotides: TGTGCCAGCAGCCCCCAGATTTCAGATACGCAGTATTTT.

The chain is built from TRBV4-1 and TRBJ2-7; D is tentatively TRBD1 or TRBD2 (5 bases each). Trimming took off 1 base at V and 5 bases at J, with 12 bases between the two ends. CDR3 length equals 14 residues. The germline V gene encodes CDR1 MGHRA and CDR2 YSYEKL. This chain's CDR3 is CASSQVRGVNEQYF. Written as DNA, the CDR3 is TGCGCCAGCAGCCAAGTGAGGGGCGTCAACGAGCAGTACTTC.

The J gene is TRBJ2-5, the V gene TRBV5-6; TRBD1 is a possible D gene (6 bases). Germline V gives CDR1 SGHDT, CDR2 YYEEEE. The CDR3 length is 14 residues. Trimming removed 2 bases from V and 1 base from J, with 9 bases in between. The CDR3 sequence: CASSFPTGQETQYF. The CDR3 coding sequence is TGTGCCAGCAGCTTCCCGACAGGCCAAGAGACCCAGTACTTC. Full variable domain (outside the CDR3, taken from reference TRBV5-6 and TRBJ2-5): DAGVTQSPTHLIKTRGQQVTLRCSPKSGHDTVSWYQQALGQGPQFIFQYYEEEERQRGNFPDRFSGHQFPNYSSELNVNALLLGDSALYLCASSFPTGQETQYFGPGTRLLVL.

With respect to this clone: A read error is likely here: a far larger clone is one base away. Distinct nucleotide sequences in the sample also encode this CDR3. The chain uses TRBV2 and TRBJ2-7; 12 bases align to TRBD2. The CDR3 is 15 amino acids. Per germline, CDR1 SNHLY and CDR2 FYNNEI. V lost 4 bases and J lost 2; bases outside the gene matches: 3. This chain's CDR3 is CASSVTSGGPYEQYF. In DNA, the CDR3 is TGTGCCAGCAGTGTGACTAGCGGGGGACCCTACGAGCAGTACTTC.

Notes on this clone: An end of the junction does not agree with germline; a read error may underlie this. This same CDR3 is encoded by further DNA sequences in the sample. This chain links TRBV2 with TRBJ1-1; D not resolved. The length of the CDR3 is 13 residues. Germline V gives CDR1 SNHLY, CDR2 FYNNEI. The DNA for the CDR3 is TGTGCCAGCAGTGAGCTACCGAACACTGAAGCCTTCTTT. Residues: CASSELPNTEAFF.

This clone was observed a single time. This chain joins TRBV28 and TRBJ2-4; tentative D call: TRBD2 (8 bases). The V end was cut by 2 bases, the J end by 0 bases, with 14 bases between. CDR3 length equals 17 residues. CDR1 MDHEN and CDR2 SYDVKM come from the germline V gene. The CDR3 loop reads CASSLLREGAAKNIQYF. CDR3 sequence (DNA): TGTGCCAGCAGTTTACTCCGGGAGGGGGCAGCCAAAAACATTCAGTACTTC.